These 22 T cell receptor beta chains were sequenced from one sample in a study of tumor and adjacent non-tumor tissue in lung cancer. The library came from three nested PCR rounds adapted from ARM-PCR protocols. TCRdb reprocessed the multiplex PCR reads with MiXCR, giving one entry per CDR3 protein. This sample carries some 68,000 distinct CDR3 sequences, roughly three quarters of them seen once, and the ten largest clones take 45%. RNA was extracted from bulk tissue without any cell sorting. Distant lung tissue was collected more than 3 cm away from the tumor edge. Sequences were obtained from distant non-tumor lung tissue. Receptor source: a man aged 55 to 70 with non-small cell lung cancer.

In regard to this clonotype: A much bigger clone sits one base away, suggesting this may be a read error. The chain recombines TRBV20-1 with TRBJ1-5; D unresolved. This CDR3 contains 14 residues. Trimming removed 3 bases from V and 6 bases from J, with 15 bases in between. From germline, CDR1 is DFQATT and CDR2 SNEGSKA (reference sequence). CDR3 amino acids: CSASLGRAGQPQHF. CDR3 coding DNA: TGCAGTGCTAGTTTGGGGAGGGCTGGTCAGCCCCAGCATTTT.

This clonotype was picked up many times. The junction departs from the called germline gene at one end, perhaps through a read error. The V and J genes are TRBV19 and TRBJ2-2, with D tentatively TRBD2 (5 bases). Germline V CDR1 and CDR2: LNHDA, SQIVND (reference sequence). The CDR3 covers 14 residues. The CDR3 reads CASSISRIPGELLF. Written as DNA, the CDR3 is TGTGCCAGTAGTATCTCTCGGATTCCCGGGGAGCTGCTTTTT.

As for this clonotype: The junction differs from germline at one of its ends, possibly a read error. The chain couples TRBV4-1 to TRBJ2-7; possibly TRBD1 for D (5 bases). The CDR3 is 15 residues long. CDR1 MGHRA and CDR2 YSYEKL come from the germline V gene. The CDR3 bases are TGTGCCAGCAGCCAAGATAGGGGTACGGACAACGAGCAGTACTTC. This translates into CASSQDRGTDNEQYF.

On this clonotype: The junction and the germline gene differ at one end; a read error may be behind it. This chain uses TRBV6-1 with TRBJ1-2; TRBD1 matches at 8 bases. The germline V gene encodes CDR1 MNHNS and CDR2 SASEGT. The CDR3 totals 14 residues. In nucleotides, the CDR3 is TGTACCAGCAGTGCATCAGGGGGCATCTATGTCTACACCTTC. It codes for CTSSASGGIYVYTF.

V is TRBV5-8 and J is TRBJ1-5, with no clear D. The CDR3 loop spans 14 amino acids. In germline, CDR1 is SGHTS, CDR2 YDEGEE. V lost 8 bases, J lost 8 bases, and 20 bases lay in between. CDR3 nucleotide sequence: TGTGCCAGTAGCCTAGTCGGCTATCCGGAGCCCCAGCATTTT. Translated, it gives CASSLVGYPEPQHF.

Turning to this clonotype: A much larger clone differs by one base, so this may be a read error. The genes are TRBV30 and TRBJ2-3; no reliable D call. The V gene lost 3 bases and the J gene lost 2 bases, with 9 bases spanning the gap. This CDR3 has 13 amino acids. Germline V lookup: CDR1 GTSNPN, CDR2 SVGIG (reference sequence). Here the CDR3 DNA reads TGTGCCTGGAGAAAATGGATCACAGATACGCAGTATTTT. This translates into CAWRKWITDTQYF.

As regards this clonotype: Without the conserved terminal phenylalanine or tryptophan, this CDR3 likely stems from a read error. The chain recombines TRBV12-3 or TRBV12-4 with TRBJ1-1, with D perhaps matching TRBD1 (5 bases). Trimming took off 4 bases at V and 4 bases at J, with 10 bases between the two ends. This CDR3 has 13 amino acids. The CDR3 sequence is CASSSRDITEAFV. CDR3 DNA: TGTGCCAGCAGTTCCAGGGATATCACTGAAGCTTTCGTT.

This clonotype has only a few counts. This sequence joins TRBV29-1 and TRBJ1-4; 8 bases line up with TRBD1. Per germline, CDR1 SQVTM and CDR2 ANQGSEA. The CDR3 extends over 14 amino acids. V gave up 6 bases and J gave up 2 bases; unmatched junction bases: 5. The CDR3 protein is CSVETGDTNEKLFF. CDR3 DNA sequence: TGCAGCGTGGAGACAGGGGACACTAATGAAAAACTGTTTTTT.

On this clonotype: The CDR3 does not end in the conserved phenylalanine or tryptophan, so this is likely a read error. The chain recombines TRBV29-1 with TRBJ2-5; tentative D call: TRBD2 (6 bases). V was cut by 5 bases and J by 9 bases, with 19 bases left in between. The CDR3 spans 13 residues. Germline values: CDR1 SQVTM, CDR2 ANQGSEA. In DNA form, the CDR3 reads TGCAGCGTTTTAGGAGGGAGTGGGGAGGCCCAGTACTTA. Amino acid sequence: CSVLGGSGEAQYL.

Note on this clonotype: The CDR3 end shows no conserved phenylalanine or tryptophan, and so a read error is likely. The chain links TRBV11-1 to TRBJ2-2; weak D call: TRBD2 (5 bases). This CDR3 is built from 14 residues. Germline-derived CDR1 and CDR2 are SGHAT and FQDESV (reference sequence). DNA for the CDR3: TGTGCAAGCAGCTATACTAGTGGCACCTGGGAACTGTTTGTT. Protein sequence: CASSYTSGTWELFV.

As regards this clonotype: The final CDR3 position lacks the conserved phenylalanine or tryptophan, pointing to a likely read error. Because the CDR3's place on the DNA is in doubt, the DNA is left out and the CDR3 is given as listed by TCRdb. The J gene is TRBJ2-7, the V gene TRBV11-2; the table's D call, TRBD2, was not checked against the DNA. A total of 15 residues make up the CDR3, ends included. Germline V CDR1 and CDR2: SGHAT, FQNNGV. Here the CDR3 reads CASSLDGGGRYEQYY.

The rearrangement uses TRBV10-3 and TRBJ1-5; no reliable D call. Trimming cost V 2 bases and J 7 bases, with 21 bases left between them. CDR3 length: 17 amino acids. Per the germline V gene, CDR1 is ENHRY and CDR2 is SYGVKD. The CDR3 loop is CAISEIMVEGTKQPQHF. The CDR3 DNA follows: TGTGCCATCAGTGAGATTATGGTTGAGGGCACCAAACAGCCCCAGCATTTT.

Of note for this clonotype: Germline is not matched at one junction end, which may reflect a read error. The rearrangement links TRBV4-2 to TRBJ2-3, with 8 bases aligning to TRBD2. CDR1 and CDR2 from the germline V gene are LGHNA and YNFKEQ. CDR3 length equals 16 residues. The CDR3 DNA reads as TGTGCCTGCAGTCAAGGAGGCACTAGCGGCACAGATGCGCAGTATTTT. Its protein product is CACSQGGTSGTDAQYF.

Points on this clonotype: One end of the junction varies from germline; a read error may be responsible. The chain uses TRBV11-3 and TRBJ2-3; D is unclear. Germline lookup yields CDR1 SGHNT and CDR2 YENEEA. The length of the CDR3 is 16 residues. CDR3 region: CASNSGLVDSTDPQYF. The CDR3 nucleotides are TGTGCTAGCAACTCCGGGCTAGTAGATAGCACAGATCCGCAGTATTTT.

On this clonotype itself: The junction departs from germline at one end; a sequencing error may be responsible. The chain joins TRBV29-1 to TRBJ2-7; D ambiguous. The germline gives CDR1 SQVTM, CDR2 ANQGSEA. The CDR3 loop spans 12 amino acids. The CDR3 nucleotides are TGCATCGTTGAGTACATTGGGGACGAGCAGTACTTC. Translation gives CIVEYIGDEQYF.

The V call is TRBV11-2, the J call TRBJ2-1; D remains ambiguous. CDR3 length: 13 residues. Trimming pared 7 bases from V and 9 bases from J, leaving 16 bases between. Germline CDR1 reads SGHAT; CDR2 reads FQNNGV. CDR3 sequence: CASTSQTSTEQFF. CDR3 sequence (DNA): TGTGCCAGCACCTCCCAAACGAGTACTGAGCAGTTCTTC.

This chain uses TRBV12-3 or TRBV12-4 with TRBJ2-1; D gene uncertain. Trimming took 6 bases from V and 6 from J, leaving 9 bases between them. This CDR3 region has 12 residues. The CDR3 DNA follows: TGTGCCAGCAGCGTAGGGTGCAATGAGCAGTTCTTC. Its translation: CASSVGCNEQFF.

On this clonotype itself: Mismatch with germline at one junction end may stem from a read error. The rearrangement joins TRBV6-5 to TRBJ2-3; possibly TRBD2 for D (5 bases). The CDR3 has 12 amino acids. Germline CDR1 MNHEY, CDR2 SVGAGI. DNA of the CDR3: TGTGCCTGCAGCCCAGATGGACTTACGCAGTATTTT. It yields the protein CACSPDGLTQYF.

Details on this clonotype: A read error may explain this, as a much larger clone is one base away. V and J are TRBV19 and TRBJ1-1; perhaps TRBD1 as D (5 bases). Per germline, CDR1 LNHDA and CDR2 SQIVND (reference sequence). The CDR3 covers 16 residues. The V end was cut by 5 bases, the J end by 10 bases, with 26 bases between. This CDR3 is CASSSGSYQGFSGAFF. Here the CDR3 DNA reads TGTGCCAGTAGTTCCGGCTCATATCAGGGTTTCTCTGGAGCTTTCTTT.

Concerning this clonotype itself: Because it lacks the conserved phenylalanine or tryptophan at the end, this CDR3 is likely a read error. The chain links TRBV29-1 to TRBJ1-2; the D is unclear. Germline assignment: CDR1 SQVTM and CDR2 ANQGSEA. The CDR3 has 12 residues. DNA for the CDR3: TGCAGCGTTGACCGGGAGGGCTATCGCTACACCTCC. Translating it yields CSVDREGYRYTS.

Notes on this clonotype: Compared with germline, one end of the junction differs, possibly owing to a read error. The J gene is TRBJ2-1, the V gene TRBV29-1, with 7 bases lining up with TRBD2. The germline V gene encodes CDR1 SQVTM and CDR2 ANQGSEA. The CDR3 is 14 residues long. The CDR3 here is CSALGLTDYKEQFF. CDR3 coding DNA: TGTAGCGCCCTGGGACTAACGGACTACAAAGAGCAGTTCTTC.

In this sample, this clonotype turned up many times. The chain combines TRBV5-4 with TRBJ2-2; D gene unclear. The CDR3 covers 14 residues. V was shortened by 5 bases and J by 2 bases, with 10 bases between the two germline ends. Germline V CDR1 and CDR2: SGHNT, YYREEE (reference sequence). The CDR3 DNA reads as TGTGCCAGCAGTACGTTTATAAACACCGGGGAGCTGTTTTTT. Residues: CASSTFINTGELFF.